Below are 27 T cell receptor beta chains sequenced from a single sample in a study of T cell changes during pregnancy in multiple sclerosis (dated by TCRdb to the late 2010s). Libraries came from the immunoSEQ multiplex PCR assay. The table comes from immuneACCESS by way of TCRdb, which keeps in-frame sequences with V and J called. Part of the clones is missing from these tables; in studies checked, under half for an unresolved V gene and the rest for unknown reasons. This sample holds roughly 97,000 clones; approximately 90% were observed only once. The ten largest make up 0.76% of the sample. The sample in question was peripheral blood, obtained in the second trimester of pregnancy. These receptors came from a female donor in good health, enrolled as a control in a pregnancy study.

Here the CDR3 DNA reads TGTGCCAGCAGTTTAGGACACCTTGTAGCTAACTATGGCTACACCTTC. Translated: CASSLGHLVANYGYTF. The chain uses TRBV28 and TRBJ1-2, with D possibly matching TRBD1 (5 bases). V lost 2 bases and J lost 0, with 13 bases in between. The CDR3 length is 16 residues. CDR1 and CDR2 (germline): MDHEN, SYDVKM.

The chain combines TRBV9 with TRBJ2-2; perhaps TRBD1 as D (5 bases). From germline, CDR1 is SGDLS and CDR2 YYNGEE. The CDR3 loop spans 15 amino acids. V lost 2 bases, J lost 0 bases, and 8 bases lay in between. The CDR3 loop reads CASSVQDTNTGELFF. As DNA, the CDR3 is TGTGCCAGCAGCGTCCAGGACACGAACACCGGGGAGCTGTTTTTT.

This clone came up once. The CDR3 is CASSIKSGTQYF. The CDR3 nucleotides are TGTGCCAGTAGTATAAAATCGGGGACCCAGTACTTC. This chain joins TRBV19 and TRBJ2-5; D unresolved. The length of the CDR3 is 12 residues. V shed 2 bases and J shed 7 bases, with 8 bases lying between them. CDR1 and CDR2 (germline): LNHDA, SQIVND (reference sequence). Full variable domain (missing parts from reference TRBV19 and TRBJ2-5): DGGITQSPKYLFRKEGQNVTLSCEQNLNHDAMYWYRQDPGQGLRLIYYSQIVNDFQKGDIAEGYSVSREKKESFPLTVTSAQKNPTAFYLCASSIKSGTQYFGPGTRLLVL.

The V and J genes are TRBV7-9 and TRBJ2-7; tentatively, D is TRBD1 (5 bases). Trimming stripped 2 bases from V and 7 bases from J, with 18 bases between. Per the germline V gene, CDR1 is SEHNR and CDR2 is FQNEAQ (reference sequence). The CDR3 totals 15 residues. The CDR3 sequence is CASSLSQGVPTEQYF. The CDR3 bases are TGTGCCAGCAGCTTATCGCAGGGCGTCCCTACGGAGCAGTACTTC. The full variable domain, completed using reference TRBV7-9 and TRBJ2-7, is DTGVSQNPRHKITKRGQNVTFRCDPISEHNRLYWYRQTLGQGPEFLTYFQNEAQLEKSRLLSDRFSAERPKGSFSTLEIQRTEQGDSAMYLCASSLSQGVPTEQYFGPGTRLTVT.

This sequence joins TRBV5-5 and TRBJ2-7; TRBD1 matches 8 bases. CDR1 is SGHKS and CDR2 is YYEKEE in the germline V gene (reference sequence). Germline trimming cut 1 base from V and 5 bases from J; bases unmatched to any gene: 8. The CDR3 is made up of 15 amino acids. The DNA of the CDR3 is TGTGCCAGCAGCTTGATGTGGACAGGGTCAAACGAGCAGTACTTC. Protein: CASSLMWTGSNEQYF.

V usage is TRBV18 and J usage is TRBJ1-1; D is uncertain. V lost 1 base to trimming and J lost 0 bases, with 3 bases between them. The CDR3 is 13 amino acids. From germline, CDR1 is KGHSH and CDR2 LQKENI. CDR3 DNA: TGTGCCAGCTCACCACACATGAACACTGAAGCTTTCTTT. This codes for CASSPHMNTEAFF.

The CDR3 protein is CASSQGHRGQNTEAFF. The DNA for the CDR3 is TGCGCCAGCAGCCAAGGTCACAGGGGGCAGAACACTGAAGCTTTCTTT. The rearrangement links TRBV4-3 to TRBJ1-1; 9 nucleotides align to TRBD1. Germline assignment: CDR1 LGHNA and CDR2 YSLEER. The ends lost 1 base at V and 1 base at J; junction bases unmatched: 4. There are 16 residues in the CDR3.

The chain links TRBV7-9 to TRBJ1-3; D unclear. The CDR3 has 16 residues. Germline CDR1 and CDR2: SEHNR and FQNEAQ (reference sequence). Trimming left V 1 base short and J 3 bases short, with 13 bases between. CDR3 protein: CASSLGAGSGGNTIYF. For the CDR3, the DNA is TGTGCCAGCAGCTTAGGAGCGGGTAGTGGTGGAAACACCATATATTTT. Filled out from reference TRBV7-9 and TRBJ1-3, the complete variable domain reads DTGVSQNPRHKITKRGQNVTFRCDPISEHNRLYWYRQTLGQGPEFLTYFQNEAQLEKSRLLSDRFSAERPKGSFSTLEIQRTEQGDSAMYLCASSLGAGSGGNTIYFGEGSWLTVV.

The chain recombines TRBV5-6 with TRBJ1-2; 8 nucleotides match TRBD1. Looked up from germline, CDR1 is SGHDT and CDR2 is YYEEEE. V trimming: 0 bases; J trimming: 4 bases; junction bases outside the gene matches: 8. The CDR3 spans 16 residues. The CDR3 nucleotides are TGTGCCAGCAGCTTGGCCACAGGGGGTTGGGCCTATGGCTACACCTTC. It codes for CASSLATGGWAYGYTF.

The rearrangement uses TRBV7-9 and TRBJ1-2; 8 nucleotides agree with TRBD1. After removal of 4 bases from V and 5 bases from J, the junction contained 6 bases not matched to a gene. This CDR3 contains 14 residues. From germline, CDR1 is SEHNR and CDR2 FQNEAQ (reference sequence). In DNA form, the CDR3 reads TGTGCCAGCAGCTGGACAGGGCTGGTGTATGGCTACACCTTC. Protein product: CASSWTGLVYGYTF.

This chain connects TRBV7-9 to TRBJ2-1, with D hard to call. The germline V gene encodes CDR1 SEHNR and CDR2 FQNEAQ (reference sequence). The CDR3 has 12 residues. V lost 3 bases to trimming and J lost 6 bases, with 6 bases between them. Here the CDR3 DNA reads TGTGCCAGCAGCTTCCTCGGCAATGAGCAGTTCTTC. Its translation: CASSFLGNEQFF.

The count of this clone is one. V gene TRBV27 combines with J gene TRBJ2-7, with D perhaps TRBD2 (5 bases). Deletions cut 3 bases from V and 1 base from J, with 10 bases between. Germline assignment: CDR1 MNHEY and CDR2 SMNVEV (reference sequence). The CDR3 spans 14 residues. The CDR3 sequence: CASSFYEGSYEQYF. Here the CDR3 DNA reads TGTGCCAGCAGTTTTTACGAGGGATCCTACGAGCAGTACTTC.

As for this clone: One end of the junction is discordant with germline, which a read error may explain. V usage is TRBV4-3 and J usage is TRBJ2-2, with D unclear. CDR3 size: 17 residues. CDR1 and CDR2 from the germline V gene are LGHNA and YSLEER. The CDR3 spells CASSKDLDPDDTGELFF. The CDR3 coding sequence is TGCGCCAGCAGCAAAGATCTAGACCCTGACGACACCGGGGAGCTGTTTTTT.

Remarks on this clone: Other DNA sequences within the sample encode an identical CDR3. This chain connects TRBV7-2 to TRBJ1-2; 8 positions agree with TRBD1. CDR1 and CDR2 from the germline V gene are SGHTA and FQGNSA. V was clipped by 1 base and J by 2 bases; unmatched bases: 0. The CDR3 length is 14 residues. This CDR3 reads CASSLGQGNYGYTF. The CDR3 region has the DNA TGTGCCAGCAGCTTAGGACAGGGGAACTATGGCTACACCTTC. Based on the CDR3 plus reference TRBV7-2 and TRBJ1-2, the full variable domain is GAGVSQSPSNKVTEKGKDVELRCDPISGHTALYWYRQSLGQGLEFLIYFQGNSAPDKSGLPSDRFSAERTGGSVSTLTIQRTQQEDSAVYLCASSLGQGNYGYTFGSGTRLTVV.

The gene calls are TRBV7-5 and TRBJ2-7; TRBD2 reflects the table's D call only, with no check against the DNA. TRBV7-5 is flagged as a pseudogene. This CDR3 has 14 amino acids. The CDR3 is CARSPGGLSYEQYF. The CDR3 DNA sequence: TGTGCCAGAAGCCCCGGAGGGCTCTCCTACGAGCAGTACTTC.

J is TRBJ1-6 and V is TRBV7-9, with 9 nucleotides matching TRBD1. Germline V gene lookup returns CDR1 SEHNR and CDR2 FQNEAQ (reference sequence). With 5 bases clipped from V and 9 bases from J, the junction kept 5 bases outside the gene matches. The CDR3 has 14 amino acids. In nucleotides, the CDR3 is TGTGCCAGCAGCCCGGGACAGGGAGGTTCACCCCTCCACTTT. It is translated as CASSPGQGGSPLHF.

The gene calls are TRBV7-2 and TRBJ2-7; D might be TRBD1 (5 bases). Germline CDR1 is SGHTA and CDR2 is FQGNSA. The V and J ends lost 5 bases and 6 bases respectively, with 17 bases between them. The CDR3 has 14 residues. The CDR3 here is CASSHIDSLREQYF. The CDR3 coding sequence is TGTGCCAGCAGCCATATTGACAGTTTGCGCGAGCAGTACTTC.

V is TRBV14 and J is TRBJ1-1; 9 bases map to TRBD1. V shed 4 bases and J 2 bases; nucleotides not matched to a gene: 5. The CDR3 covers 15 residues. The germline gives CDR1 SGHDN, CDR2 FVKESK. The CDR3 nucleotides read TGTGCCAGCAGCCGAACAGGGGGCGGAAACACTGAAGCTTTCTTT. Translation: CASSRTGGGNTEAFF. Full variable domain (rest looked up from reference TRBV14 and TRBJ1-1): EAGVTQFPSHSVIEKGQTVTLRCDPISGHDNLYWYRRVMGKEIKFLLHFVKESKQDESGMPNNRFLAERTGGTYSTLKVQPAELEDSGVYFCASSRTGGGNTEAFFGQGTRLTVV.

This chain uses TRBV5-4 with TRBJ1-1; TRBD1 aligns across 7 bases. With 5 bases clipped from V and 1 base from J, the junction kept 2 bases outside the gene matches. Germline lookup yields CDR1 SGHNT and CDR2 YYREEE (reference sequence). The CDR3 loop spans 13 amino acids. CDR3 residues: CASRDRRNTEAFF. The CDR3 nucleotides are TGTGCCAGCAGGGACAGGAGGAACACTGAAGCTTTCTTT.

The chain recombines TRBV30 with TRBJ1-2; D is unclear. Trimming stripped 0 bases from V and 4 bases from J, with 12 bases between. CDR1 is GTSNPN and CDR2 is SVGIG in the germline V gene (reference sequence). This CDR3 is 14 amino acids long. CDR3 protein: CAWSVRTPLYGYTF. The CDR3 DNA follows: TGTGCCTGGAGTGTACGAACCCCACTCTATGGCTACACCTTC.

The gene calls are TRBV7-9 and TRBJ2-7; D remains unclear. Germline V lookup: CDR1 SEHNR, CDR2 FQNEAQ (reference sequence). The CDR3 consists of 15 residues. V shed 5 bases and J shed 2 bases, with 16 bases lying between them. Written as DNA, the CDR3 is TGTGCCAGCAGCCCGACGACCGGGTTTACCTACGAGCAGTACTTC. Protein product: CASSPTTGFTYEQYF.

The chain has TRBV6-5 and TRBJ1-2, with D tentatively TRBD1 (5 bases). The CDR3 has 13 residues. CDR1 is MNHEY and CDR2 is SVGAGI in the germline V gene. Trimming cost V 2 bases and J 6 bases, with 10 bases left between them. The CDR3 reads CASSYTGVDGYTF. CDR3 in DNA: TGTGCCAGCAGTTACACGGGGGTGGATGGCTACACCTTC.

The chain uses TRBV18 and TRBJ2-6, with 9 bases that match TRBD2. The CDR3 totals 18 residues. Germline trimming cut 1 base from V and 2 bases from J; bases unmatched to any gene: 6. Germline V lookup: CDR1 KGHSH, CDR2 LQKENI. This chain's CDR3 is CASSPRRTSAPGANVLTF. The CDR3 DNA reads TGTGCCAGCTCACCACGAAGGACTAGCGCTCCTGGGGCCAACGTCCTGACTTTC.

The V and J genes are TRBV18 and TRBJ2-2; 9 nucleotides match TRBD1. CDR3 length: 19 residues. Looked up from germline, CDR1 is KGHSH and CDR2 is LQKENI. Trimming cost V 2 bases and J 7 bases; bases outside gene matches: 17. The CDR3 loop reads CASSPEGPFGQGIGGELFF. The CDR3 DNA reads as TGTGCCAGCTCACCAGAGGGGCCGTTCGGACAGGGGATCGGCGGGGAGCTGTTTTTT.

The CDR3 sequence: CASSNPTGLLGYTF. CDR3 in DNA: TGTGCCAGCAGTAACCCGACAGGGTTACTCGGCTACACCTTC. V is TRBV28 and J is TRBJ1-2; 7 positions agree with TRBD1. V lost 5 bases, J lost 8 bases, and 11 bases stayed unmatched. CDR1 MDHEN and CDR2 SYDVKM come from the germline V gene. This CDR3 comprises 14 residues.

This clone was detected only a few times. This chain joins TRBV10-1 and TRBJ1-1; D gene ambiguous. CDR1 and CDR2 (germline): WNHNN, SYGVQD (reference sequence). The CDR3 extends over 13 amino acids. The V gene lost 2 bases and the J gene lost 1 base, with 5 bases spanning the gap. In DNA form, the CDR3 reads TGCGCCAGCAGTGAGACAGCGAACACTGAAGCTTTCTTT. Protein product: CASSETANTEAFF.

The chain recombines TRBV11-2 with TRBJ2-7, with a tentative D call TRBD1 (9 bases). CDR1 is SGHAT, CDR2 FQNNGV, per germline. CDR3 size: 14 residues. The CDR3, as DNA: TGTGCCAGCAGCTTAGGCGGGACAGGGACTAGTCTCGCGGTC. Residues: CASSLGGTGTSLAV.